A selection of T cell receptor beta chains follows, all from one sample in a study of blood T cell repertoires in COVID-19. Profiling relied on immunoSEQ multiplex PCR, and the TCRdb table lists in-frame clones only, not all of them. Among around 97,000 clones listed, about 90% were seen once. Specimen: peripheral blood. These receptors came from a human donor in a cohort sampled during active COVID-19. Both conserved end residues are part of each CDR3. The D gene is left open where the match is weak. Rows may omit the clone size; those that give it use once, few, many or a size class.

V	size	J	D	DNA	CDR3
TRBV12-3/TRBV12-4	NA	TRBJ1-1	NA	TGTGCCAGCACCCCTTACGGGGGTGAAGCTTTCTTT	CASTPYGGEAFF
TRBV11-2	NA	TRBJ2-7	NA	TGTGCCAGCAGCTTAATCACCTACGAGCAGTACTTC	CASSLITYEQYF
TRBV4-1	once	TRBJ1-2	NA	TGCGCCAGCAGCCAAGTTTGGGGGGATCACTATGGCTACACCTTC	CASSQVWGDHYGYTF
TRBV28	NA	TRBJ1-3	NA	TGTGCCAGCAGTTTGAGACAGATTCACACCATATATTTT	CASSLRQIHTIYF
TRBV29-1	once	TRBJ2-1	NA	TGCAGCGGCAGACAGTCAAGCTCCTACAATGAGCAGTTCTTC	CSGRQSSSYNEQFF
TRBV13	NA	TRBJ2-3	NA	TGTGCCAGCAGCTCCTCCTCTAGCACAGATACGCAGTATTTT	CASSSSSSTDTQYF
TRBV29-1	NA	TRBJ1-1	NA	TGCGTAGCAGGGTGGGACACTGAAGCTTTCTTT	CVAGWDTEAFF
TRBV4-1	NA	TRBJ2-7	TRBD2	TGCGCCAGCAGCCCTCGACTAGCGGGAGCCTCCTACGAGCAGTACTTC	CASSPRLAGASYEQYF
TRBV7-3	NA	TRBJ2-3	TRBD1	TGTGCCAGCAGCTTAAACCCCGGGACAGGTACCACAGATACGCAGTATTTT	CASSLNPGTGTTDTQYF
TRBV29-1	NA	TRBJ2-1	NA	TGCAGCGTTGTGAGTCGGCGGGGCTCCTACAATGAGCAGTTCTTC	CSVVSRRGSYNEQFF
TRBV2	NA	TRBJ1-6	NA	TGTGCCAGCAGACCACAGAGCTCCTATAATTCACCCCTCCACTTT	CASRPQSSYNSPLHF
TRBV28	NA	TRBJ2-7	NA	TGTGCCAGCAGTTTAGACAGGCTCCCCGGCGAGCAGTACTTC	CASSLDRLPGEQYF
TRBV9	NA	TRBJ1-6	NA	TGTGCCAGCAGCGTAGGGGACTCTTCACCCCTCCACTTT	CASSVGDSSPLHF
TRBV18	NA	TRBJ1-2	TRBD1	TGTGCCAGCTCACCACCGGGACAGGGAGGCTATGGCTACACCTTC	CASSPPGQGGYGYTF
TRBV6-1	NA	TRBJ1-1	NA	TGTGCCAGCAGTGAGGTCTCAGACACTGAAGCTTTCTTT	CASSEVSDTEAFF
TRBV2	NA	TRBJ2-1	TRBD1	TGTGCCAGCAGTGGGGGCAGGGGGTACAGTGAGCAGTTCTTC	CASSGGRGYSEQFF
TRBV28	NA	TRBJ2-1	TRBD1	TGTGCCAGCAGCTACCGGGACAGATACAATGAGCAGTTCTTC	CASSYRDRYNEQFF
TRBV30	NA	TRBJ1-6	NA	TGTGCCTGGAGTATCCGGACCGGGAGGAAGGGGACACCCCTCCACTTT	CAWSIRTGRKGTPLHF
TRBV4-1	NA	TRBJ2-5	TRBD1	TGCGCCAGCAGCTTAAGGACAGGGCTTAGGGAGACCCAGTACTTC	CASSLRTGLRETQYF
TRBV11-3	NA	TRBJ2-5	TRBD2	TGTGCCAGCAGCACCGGACTAGCGGGACAAGAGACCCAGTACTTC	CASSTGLAGQETQYF
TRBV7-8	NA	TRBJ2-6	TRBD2	TGTGCCAGCAGCCACTCGACTAGCGGGAGGCCGCGGGCTGGGGCCAACGTCCTGACTTTC	CASSHSTSGRPRAGANVLTF
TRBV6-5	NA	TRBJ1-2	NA	TGTGCCAGCAGTTACTCGGCAGGGCTATCCTATGGCTACACCTTC	CASSYSAGLSYGYTF
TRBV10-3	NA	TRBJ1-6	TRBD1	TGTGCCATCAGTTCGACAGGGGAGGGTAATTCACCCCTCCACTTT	CAISSTGEGNSPLHF
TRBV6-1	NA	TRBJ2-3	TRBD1	TGTGCCAGCAGTGAATCTTCTGGACAGGGATCTTCCACGCAGTATTTT	CASSESSGQGSSTQYF
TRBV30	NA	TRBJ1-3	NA	TGTGCCTGGAGTGTACAGGGTCTGGGAAACACCATATATTTT	CAWSVQGLGNTIYF
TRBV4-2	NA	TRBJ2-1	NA	TGTGCCAGCAGCCACGGGACTGGGTACAATGAGCAGTTCTTC	CASSHGTGYNEQFF
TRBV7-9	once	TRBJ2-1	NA	TGTGCCAGCAGCTTAGATCCTAGCCTCAATGAGCAGTTCTTC	CASSLDPSLNEQFF
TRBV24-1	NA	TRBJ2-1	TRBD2	TGTGCCACCAGTGACCCGACTAGCGAGGCGCCTAAGCAGTTCTTC	CATSDPTSEAPKQFF
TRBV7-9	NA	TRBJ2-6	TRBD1	TGTGCCAGCAGCTTGACAGGGGATGGGGCCAACGTCCTGACTTTC	CASSLTGDGANVLTF
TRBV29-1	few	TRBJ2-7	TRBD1	TGCAGCGCTAATGCTCCTGGACAGGCCTACGAGCAGTACTTC	CSANAPGQAYEQYF
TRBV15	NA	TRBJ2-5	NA	TGTGCCACCAGCAGAGATGATACAGGCGGAGAGACCCAGTACTTC	CATSRDDTGGETQYF
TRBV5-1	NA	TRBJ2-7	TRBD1	TGCGCCAGCAGCTTTACGACAGGGGAGCTTCCCTACGAGCAGTACTTC	CASSFTTGELPYEQYF
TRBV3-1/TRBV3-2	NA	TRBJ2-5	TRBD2	TGTGCCAGCAGCCAAGGACTAGCGGGGAGAAAAGAGACCCAGTACTTC	CASSQGLAGRKETQYF
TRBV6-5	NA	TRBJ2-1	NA	TGTGCCAGCAGTCCCGCCGCAGGACACTACAATGAGCAGTTCTTC	CASSPAAGHYNEQFF
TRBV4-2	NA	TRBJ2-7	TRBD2	TGTGCCAGCAGCCAAGATTCTAGCGGGGGGGGCGAGCAGTACTTC	CASSQDSSGGGEQYF
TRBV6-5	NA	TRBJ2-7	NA	TGTGCCGCCAGTCCAGCCTACGAGCAGTACTTC	CAASPAYEQYF
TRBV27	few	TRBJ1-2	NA	TGTGCCAGCAGTTTATCCCCGGTAGCGGATGGCTACACCTTC	CASSLSPVADGYTF
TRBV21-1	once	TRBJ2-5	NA	TGTGCCAGCAGCAGCGAACAGGGGGGGGAGACCCAGTACTTC	CASSSEQGGETQYF
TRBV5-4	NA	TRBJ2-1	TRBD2	TGTGCCAGCAGCTTGGACGTACCGGGACTAGCGGGAGGAGATAATGAGCAGTTCTTC	CASSLDVPGLAGGDNEQFF
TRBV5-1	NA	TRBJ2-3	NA	TGCGCCAGCAGCAGGTTAGGGGGGGACCCAACGCAGTATTTT	CASSRLGGDPTQYF
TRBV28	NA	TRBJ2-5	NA	TGTGCCAGCAGCGTTAGAGAGACCCAGTACTTC	CASSVRETQYF
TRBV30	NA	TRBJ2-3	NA	TGTGCCTGGAGTGTCGGGACAGATACGCAGTATTTT	CAWSVGTDTQYF
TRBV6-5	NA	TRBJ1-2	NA	TGTGCCAGCAGTCCCGACCGCAGGGTGGGTGGCTACACCTTC	CASSPDRRVGGYTF